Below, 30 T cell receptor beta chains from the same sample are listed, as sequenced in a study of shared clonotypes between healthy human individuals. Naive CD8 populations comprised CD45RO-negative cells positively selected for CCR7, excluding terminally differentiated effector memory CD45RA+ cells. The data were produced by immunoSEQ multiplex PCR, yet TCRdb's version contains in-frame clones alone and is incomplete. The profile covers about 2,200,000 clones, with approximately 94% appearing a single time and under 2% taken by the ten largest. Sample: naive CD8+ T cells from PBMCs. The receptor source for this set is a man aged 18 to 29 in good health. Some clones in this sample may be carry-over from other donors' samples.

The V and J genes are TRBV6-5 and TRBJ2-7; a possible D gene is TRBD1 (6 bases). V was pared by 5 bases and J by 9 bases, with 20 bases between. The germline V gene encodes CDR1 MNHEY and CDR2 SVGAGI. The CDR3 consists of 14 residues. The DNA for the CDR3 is TGTGCCAGCAGTCAATACCAGGGGTCTGAAGGGCAGTACTTC. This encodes CASSQYQGSEGQYF.

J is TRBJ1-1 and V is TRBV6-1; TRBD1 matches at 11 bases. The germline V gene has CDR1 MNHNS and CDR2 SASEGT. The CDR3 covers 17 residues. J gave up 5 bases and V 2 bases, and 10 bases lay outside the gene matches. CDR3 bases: TGTGCCAGCAGTGAATCATGGACAGGGGGCGAAGTTACTGAAGCTTTCTTT. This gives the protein CASSESWTGGEVTEAFF.

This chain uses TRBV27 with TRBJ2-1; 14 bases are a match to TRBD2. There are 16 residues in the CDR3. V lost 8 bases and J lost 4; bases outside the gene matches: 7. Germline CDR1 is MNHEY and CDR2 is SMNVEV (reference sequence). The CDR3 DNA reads TGTGCCAGCGGGGGACTAGCGGGAGCTGGATACAATGAGCAGTTCTTC. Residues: CASGGLAGAGYNEQFF.

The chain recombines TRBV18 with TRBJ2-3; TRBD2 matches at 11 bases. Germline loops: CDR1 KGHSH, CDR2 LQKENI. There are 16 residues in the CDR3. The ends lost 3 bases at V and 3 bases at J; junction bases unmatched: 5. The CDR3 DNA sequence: TGTGCCAGCTCACCCTCACTAGCGGGAGTAACAGATACGCAGTATTTT. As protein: CASSPSLAGVTDTQYF.

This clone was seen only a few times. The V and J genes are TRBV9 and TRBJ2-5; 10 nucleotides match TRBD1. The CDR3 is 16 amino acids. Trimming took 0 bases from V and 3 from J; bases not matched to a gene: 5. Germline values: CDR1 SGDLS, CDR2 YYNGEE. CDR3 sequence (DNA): TGTGCCAGCAGCGTAGGGGGGACAGGGGAGGAAGAGACCCAGTACTTC. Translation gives CASSVGGTGEEETQYF.

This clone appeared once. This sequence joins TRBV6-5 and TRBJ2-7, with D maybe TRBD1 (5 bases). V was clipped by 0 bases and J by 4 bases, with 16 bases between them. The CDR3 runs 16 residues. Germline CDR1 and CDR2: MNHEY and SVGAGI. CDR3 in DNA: TGTGCCAGCAGTTACTCGATTGGACAAACTATTTACGAGCAGTACTTC. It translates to CASSYSIGQTIYEQYF.

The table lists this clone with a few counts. The CDR3 loop is CASSGSGAYGYTF. CDR3 nucleotides: TGTGCCAGCAGCGGATCCGGGGCCTATGGCTACACCTTC. The V call is TRBV7-9, the J call TRBJ1-2, with D perhaps TRBD1 (5 bases). The CDR3 is made up of 13 amino acids. Trimming cost V 5 bases and J 4 bases, with 11 bases left between them. The germline gives CDR1 SEHNR, CDR2 FQNEAQ (reference sequence).

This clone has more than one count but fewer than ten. The CDR3 protein is CASSLAVSNTEAFF. CDR3 in DNA: TGTGCCAGCAGCTTAGCCGTCAGTAACACTGAAGCTTTCTTT. The rearrangement uses TRBV7-9 and TRBJ1-1; D unresolved. Germline V gene data show CDR1 as SEHNR and CDR2 as FQNEAQ (reference sequence). Trimming took 0 bases from V and 2 from J, leaving 7 bases between them. The CDR3 spans 14 residues. Using reference TRBV7-9 and TRBJ1-1 for the parts outside the CDR3, the full variable domain is DTGVSQNPRHKITKRGQNVTFRCDPISEHNRLYWYRQTLGQGPEFLTYFQNEAQLEKSRLLSDRFSAERPKGSFSTLEIQRTEQGDSAMYLCASSLAVSNTEAFFGQGTRLTVV.

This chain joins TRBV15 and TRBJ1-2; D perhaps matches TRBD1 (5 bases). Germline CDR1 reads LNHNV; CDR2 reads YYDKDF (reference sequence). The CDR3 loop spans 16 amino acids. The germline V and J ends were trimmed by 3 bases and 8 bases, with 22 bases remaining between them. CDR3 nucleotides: TGTGCCACCAGCAGCAAAAGTTTCGGGGCAGGCGTAGGCTACACCTTC. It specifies CATSSKSFGAGVGYTF. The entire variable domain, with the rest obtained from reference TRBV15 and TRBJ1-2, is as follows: DAMVIQNPRYQVTQFGKPVTLSCSQTLNHNVMYWYQQKSSQAPKLLFHYYDKDFNNEADTPDNFQSRRPNTSFCFLDIRSPGLGDTAMYLCATSSKSFGAGVGYTFGSGTRLTVV.

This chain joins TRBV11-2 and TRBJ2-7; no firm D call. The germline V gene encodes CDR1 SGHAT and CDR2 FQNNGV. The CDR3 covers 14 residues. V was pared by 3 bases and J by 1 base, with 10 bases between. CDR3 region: CASSFVGRSYEQYF. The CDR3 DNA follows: TGTGCCAGCAGCTTCGTGGGCAGGTCCTACGAGCAGTACTTC. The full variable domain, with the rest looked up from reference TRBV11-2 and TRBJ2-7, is EAGVAQSPRYKIIEKRQSVAFWCNPISGHATLYWYQQILGQGPKLLIQFQNNGVVDDSQLPKDRFSAERLKGVDSTLKIQPAKLEDSAVYLCASSFVGRSYEQYFGPGTRLTVT.

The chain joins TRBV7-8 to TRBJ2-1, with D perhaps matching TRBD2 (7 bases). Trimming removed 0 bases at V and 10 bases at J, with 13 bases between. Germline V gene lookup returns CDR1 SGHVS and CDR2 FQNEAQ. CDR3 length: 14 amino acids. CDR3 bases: TGTGCCAGCAGCTTAGCGCGGGGGCTAGGGGAGCAGTTCTTC. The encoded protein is CASSLARGLGEQFF.

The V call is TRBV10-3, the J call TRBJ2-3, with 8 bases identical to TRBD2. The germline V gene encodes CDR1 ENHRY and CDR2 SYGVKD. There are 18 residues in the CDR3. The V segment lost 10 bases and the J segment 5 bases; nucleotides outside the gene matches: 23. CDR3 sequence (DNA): TGTGCCAGCGAGGGGGTGGAGGGCAGGAGCGGGAGAGGAGATACGCAGTATTTT. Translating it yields CASEGVEGRSGRGDTQYF.

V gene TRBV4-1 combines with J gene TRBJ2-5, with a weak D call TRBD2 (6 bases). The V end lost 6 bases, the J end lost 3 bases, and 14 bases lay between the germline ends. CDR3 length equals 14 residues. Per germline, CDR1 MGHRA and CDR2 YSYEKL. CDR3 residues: CASSPVASEETQYF. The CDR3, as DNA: TGCGCCAGCAGTCCAGTGGCTAGCGAAGAGACCCAGTACTTC.

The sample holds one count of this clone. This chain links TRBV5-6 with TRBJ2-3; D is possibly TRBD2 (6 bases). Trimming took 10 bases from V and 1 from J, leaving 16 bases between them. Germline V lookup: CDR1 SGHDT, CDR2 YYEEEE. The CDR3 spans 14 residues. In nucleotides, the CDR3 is TGTGCCGGGAGGTTGGGTGGGCGCACAGATACGCAGTATTTT. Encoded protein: CAGRLGGRTDTQYF.

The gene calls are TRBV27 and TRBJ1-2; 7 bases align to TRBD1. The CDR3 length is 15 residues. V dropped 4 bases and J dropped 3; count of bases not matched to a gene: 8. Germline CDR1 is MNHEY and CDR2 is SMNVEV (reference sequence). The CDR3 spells CASSSRQGADYGYTF. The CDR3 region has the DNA TGTGCCAGCAGTTCCAGACAGGGCGCCGACTATGGCTACACCTTC.

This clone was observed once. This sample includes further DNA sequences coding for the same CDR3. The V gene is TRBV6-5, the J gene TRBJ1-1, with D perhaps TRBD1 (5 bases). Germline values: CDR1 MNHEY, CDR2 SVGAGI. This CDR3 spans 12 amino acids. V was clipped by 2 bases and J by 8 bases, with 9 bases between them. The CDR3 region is CASSYRGGEAFF. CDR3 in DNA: TGTGCCAGCAGTTACCGGGGGGGGGAAGCTTTCTTT.

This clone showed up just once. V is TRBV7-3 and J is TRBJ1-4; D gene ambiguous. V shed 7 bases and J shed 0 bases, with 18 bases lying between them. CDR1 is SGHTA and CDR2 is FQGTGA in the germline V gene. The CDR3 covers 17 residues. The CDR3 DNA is TGTGCCAGCATCCACACCGAAGATTATGCAACTAATGAAAAACTGTTTTTT. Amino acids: CASIHTEDYATNEKLFF.

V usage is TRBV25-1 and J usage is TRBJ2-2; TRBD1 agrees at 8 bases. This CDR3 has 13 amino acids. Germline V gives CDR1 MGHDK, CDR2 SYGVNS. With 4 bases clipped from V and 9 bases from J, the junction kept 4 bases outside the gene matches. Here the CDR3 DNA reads TGTGCCAGCAGTGGACAGGGGCTGCGGGAGCTGTTTTTT. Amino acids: CASSGQGLRELFF.

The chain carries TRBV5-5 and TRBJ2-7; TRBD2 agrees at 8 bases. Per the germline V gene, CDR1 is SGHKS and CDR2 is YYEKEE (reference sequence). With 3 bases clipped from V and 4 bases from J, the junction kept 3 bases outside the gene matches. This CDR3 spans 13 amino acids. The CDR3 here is CASSSGTRYEQYF. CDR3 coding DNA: TGTGCCAGCAGCTCAGGGACTAGATACGAGCAGTACTTC.

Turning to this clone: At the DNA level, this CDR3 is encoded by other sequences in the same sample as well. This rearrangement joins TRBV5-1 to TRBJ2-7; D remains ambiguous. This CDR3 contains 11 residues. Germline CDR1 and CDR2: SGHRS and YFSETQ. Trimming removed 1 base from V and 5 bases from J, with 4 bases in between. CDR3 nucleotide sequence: TGCGCCAGCAGCTTGACCCACGAGCAGTACTTC. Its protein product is CASSLTHEQYF.

CDR3 sequence: CASSFPITPVRADTQYF. The DNA of the CDR3 is TGTGCCAGCAGCTTTCCCATCACCCCAGTCCGGGCAGATACGCAGTATTTT. The V and J genes are TRBV7-2 and TRBJ2-3; D ambiguous. The length of the CDR3 is 17 residues. V was trimmed by 3 bases and J by 4 bases, leaving 20 bases between them. The germline gives CDR1 SGHTA, CDR2 FQGNSA.

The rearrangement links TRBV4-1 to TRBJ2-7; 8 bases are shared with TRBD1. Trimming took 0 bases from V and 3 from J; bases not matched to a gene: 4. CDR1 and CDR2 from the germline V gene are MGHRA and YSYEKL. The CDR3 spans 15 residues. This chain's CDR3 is CASSQDSGTGYEQYF. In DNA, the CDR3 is TGCGCCAGCAGCCAAGATTCCGGGACAGGCTACGAGCAGTACTTC.

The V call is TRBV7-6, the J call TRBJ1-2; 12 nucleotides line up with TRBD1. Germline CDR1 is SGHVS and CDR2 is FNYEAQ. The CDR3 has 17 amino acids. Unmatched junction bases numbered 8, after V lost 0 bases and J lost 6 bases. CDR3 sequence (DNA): TGTGCCAGCAGCTTAGCAGTAGTGGGACAGGGGGCTGATGGCTACACCTTC. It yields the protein CASSLAVVGQGADGYTF. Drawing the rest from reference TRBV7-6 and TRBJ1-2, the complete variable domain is GAGVSQSPRYKVTKRGQDVALRCDPISGHVSLYWYRQALGQGPEFLTYFNYEAQQDKSGLPNDRFSAERPEGSISTLTIQRTEQRDSAMYRCASSLAVVGQGADGYTFGSGTRLTVV.

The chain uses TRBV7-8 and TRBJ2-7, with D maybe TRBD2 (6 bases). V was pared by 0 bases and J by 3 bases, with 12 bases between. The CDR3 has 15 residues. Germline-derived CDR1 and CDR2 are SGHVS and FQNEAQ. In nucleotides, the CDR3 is TGTGCCAGCAGCTTAGCGCGGGGACCGAACTACGAGCAGTACTTC. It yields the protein CASSLARGPNYEQYF.

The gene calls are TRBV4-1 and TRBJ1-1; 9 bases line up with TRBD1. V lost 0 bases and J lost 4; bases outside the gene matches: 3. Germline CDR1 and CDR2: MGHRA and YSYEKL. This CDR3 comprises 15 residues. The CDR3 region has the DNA TGCGCCAGCAGCCAAGACCCGACAGGGGGCACTGAAGCTTTCTTT. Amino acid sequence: CASSQDPTGGTEAFF.

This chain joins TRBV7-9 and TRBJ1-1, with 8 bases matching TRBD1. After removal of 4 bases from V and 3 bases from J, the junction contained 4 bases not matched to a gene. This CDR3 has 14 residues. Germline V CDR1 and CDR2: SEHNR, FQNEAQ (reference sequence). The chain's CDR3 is CASSWVRGHTEAFF. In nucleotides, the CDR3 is TGTGCCAGCAGCTGGGTCAGGGGGCACACTGAAGCTTTCTTT.

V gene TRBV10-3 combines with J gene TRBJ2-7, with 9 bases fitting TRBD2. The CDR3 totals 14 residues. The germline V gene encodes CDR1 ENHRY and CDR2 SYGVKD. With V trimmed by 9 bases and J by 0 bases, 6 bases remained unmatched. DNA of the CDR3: TGTGCCATAACTAGCGGGTCCAGCTCCTACGAGCAGTACTTC. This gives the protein CAITSGSSSYEQYF.

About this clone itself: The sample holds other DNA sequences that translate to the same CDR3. The CDR3 DNA sequence: TGCGCCAGCAGCCAAGTTGCAGGGGACTATGGCTACACCTTC. Amino acid sequence: CASSQVAGDYGYTF. V usage is TRBV4-1 and J usage is TRBJ1-2, with D possibly matching TRBD1 (6 bases). Trimming cost V 1 base and J 3 bases, with 9 bases left between them. The CDR3 is 14 amino acids. The V gene's germline CDR1 is MGHRA and CDR2 YSYEKL.

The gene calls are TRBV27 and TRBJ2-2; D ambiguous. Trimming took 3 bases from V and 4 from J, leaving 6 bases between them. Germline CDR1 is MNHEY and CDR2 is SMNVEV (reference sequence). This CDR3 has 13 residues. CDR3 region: CASSFPLTGELFF. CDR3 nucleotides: TGTGCCAGCAGTTTCCCGCTCACCGGGGAGCTGTTTTTT.

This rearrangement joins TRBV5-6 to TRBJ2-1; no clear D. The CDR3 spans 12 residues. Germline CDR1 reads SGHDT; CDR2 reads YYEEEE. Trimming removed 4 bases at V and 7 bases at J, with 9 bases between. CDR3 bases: TGTGCCAGCAGCAAAGGGATAAATGAGCAGTTCTTC. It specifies CASSKGINEQFF. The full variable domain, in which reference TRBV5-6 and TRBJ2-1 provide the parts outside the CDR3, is DAGVTQSPTHLIKTRGQQVTLRCSPKSGHDTVSWYQQALGQGPQFIFQYYEEEERQRGNFPDRFSGHQFPNYSSELNVNALLLGDSALYLCASSKGINEQFFGPGTRLTVL.